The clone carrying this T cell receptor beta chain was counted only a few times. The target antigen is unknown. These data belong to a study of T cells in Graves' hyperthyroidism and ophthalmopathy. General study points: Ophthalmopathy was predicted by the model a median of about 6.7 months ahead of onset.

From RNA transcripts, TCR beta CDR3 regions were amplified. Primed by the HTBI set, a first-round RT-PCR was run on the TCR CDR3. TCRdb passed the multiplex PCR reads through MiXCR, listing each CDR3 protein once. The data hold approximately 520,000 distinct CDR3 sequences, with about 24% observed a single time. V was trimmed by 1 base and J by 4 bases, leaving 11 bases between them. This CDR3 has 14 amino acids. In germline, CDR1 is SGDLS, CDR2 YYNGEE. Sequenced input: blood. The chain is built from TRBV9 and TRBJ1-2, with unresolved D. The sequence was obtained from a woman aged 25 to 39 with Graves' ophthalmopathy. The CDR3 DNA is TGTGCCAGCAGCGTACAGGAGGGCGGCTATGGCTACACCTTC. This gives the protein CASSVQEGGYGYTF.